This T cell receptor (beta chain) comes out of a study of blood T cell repertoires in COVID-19. Study-level background: Whether acute or convalescent, the COVID-19 samples came from the United States, Italy and Spain. PBMCs, B-cell-depleted T cells, or T cells were the source of the cDNA or gDNA that made up the material.

In the source study's methods: Amplification from reference gene primers served as the basis for estimated nucleated cell counts. Generated by immunoSEQ multiplex PCR, the TCRdb table keeps only in-frame clones and is missing some. The V and J calls and clone size are taken from that table; D and trimming were inferred from the DNA. The sample consists of tens of thousands of clones, approximately 84% of them appearing once. The CDR3 is made up of 11 amino acids. V was shortened by 4 bases and J by 5 bases, with 6 bases between the two germline ends. Germline-derived CDR1 and CDR2 are SGHTS and YDEGEE.

The TCR originated in a human donor in a cohort sampled during active COVID-19. The chain is built from TRBV5-8 and TRBJ1-2; D unclear. The specimen was peripheral blood. CDR3 nucleotides: TGTGCCAGCAGCCCCTTTTATGGCTACACCTTC. This gives the protein CASSPFYGYTF.